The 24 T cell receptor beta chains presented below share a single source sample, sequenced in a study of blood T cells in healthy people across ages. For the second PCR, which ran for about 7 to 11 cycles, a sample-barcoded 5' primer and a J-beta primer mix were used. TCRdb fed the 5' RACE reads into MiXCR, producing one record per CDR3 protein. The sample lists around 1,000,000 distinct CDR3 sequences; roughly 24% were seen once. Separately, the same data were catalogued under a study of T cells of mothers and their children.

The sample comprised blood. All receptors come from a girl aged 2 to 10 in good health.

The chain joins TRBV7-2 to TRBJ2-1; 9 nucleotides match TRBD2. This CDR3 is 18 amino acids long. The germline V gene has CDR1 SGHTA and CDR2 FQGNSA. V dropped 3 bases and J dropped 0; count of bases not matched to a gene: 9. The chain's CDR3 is CASSFPAGGSSSYNEQFF. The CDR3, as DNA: TGTGCCAGCAGCTTTCCAGCGGGGGGCTCAAGCTCCTACAATGAGCAGTTCTTC. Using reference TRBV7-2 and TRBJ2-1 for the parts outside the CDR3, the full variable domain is GAGVSQSPSNKVTEKGKDVELRCDPISGHTALYWYRQSLGQGLEFLIYFQGNSAPDKSGLPSDRFSAERTGGSVSTLTIQRTQQEDSAVYLCASSFPAGGSSSYNEQFFGPGTRLTVL.

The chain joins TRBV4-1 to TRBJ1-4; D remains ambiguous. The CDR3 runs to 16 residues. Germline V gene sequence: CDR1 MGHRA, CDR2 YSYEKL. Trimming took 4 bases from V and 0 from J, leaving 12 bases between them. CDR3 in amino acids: CASSPVLGPTNEKLFF. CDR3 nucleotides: TGCGCCAGCAGCCCCGTTTTAGGCCCAACTAATGAAAAACTGTTTTTT.

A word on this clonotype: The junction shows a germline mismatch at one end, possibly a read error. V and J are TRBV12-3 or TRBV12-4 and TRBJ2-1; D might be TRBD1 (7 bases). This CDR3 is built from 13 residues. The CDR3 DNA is TGTGCCAGCAGCCGACAGGACAGGCCACGGGGGATCTTC. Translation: CASSRQDRPRGIF.

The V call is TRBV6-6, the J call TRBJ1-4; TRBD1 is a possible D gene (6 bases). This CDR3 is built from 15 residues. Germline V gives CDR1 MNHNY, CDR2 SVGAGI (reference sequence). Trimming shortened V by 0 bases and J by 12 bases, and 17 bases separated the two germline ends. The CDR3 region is CASSYSGGRMEELFF. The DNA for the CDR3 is TGTGCCAGCAGTTACTCTGGGGGGCGCATGGAGGAACTGTTTTTT.

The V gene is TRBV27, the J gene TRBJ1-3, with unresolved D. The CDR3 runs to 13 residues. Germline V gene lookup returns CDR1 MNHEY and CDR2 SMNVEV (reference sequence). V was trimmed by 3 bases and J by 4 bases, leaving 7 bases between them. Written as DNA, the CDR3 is TGTGCCAGCAGTTTCCTCGGGGGAAACACCATATATTTT. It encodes CASSFLGGNTIYF.

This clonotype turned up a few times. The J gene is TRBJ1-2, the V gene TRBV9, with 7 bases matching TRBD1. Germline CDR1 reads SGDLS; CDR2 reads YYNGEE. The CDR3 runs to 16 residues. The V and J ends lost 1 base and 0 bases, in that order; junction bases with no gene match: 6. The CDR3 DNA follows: TGTGCCAGCAGCGTAACAGGGGCGACAGCTAACTATGGCTACACCTTC. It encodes CASSVTGATANYGYTF.

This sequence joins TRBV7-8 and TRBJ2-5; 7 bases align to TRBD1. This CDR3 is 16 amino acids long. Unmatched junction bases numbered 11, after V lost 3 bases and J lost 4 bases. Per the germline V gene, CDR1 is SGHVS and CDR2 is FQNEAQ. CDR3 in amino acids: CASSFRPGGNIETQYF. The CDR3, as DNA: TGTGCCAGCAGCTTTAGACCAGGGGGAAATATAGAGACCCAGTACTTC.

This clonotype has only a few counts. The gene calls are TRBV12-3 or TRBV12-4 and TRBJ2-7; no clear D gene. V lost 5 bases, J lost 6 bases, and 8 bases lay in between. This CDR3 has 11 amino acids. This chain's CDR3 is CASSNLGEQYF. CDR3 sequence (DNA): TGTGCCAGCAGTAACCTGGGCGAGCAGTACTTC.

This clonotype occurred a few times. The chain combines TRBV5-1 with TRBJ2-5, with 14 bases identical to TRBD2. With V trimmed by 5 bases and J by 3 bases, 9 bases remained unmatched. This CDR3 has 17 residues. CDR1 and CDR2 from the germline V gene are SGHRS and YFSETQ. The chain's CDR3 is CASSRGLAGVYEETQYF. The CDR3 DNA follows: TGCGCCAGCAGTCGGGGACTAGCGGGGGTGTATGAAGAGACCCAGTACTTC.

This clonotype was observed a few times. In DNA form, the CDR3 reads TGCAGTGCCAAATCAACCTGGGAGACCCAGTACTTC. It is translated as CSAKSTWETQYF. The V gene is TRBV20-1, the J gene TRBJ2-1, with unresolved D. Matching the DNA end better, TRBJ2-5 makes the J call doubtful. This CDR3 has 12 amino acids. CDR1 is DFQATT, CDR2 SNEGSKA, per germline (reference sequence).

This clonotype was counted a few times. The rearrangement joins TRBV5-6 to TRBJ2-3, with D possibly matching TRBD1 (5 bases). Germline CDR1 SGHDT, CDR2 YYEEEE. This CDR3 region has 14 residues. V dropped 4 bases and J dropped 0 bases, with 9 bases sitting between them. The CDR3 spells CASSRQGSTDTQYF. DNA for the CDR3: TGTGCCAGCAGCCGGCAGGGTAGCACAGATACGCAGTATTTT.

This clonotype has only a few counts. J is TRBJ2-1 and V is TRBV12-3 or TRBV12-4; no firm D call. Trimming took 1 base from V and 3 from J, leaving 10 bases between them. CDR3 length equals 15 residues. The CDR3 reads CASSLVGSNYNEQFF. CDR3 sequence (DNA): TGTGCCAGCAGTTTAGTTGGCTCGAACTACAATGAGCAGTTCTTC.

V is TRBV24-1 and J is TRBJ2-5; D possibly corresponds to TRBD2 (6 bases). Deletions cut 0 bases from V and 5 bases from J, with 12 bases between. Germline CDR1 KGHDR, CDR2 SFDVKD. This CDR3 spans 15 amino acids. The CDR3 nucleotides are TGTGCCACCAGTGATTTGCATGCGGGACTCGAGACCCAGTACTTC. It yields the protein CATSDLHAGLETQYF.

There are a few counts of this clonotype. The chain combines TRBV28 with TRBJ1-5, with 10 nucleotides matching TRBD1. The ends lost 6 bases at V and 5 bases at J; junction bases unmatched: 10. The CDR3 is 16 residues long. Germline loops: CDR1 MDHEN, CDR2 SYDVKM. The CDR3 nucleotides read TGTGCCAGCAGACTACGGACAGGGGGACAATATCAGCCCCAGCATTTT. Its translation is CASRLRTGGQYQPQHF.

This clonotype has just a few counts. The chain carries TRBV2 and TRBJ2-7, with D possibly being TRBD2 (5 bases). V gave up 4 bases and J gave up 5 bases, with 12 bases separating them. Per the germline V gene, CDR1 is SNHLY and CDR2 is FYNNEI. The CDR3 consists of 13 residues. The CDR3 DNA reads TGTGCCAGCAGTGTGGGAGAACCCCACGAGCAGTACTTC. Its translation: CASSVGEPHEQYF.

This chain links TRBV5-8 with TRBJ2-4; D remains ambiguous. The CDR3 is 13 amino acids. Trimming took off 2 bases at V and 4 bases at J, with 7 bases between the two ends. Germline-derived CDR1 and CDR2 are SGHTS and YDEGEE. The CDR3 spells CASSFGGKNIQYF. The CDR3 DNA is TGTGCCAGCAGCTTCGGCGGAAAAAACATTCAGTACTTC.

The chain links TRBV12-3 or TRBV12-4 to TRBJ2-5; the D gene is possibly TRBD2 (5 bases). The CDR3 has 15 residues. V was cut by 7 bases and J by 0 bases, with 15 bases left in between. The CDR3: CASTTSDYHQETQYF. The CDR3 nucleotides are TGTGCCAGCACCACCTCCGACTACCACCAAGAGACCCAGTACTTC.

The CDR3 protein is CASSDRDGGSYNSPLHF. The CDR3 DNA reads as TGCGCCAGCAGTGACAGGGACGGGGGCTCCTATAATTCACCCCTCCACTTT. The chain links TRBV5-1 to TRBJ1-6, with 7 bases identical to TRBD1. The CDR3 is 17 residues long. CDR1 and CDR2 (germline): SGHRS, YFSETQ. Losses at the gene ends were 5 bases for V and 0 bases for J; bases not matched to a gene: 8.

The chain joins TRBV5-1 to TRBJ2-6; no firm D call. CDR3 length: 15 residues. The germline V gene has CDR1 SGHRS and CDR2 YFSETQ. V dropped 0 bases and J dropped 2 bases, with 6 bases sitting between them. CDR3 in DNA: TGCGCCAGCAGCTTGGAGATAGCTGGGGCCAACGTCCTGACTTTC. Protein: CASSLEIAGANVLTF.

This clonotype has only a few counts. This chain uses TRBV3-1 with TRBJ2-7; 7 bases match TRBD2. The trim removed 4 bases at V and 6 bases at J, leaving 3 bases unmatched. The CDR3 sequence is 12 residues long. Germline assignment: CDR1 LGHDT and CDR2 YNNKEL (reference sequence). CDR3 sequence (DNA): TGTGCCAGCAGCCGGGGAGGGCGCGAGCAGTACTTC. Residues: CASSRGGREQYF.

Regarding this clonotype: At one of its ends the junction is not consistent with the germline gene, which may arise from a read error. The CDR3 coding sequence is TGTGCCGGCAGCTCCGGGGGGGCTACAGCTAATGAAAAACTGGTTTTT. This gives the protein CAGSSGGATANEKLVF. The chain has TRBV7-2 and TRBJ1-4, with D possibly matching TRBD1 (6 bases). The CDR3 is 16 residues long. Looked up from germline, CDR1 is SGHTA and CDR2 is FQGNSA.

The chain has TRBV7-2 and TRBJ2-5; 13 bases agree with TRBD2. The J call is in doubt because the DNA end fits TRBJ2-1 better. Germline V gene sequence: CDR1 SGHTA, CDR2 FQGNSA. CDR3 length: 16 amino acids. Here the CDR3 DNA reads TGTGCCAGCAAGGGACTAGCGGGGCAATCCGGGCGTGAGCAGTTCTTC. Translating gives CASKGLAGQSGREQFF.

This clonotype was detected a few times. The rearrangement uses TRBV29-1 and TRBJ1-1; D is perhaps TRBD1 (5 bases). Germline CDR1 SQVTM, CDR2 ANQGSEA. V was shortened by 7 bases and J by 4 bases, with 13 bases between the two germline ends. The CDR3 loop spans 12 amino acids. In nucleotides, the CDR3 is TGCAGCGCTGCCCTTGGGGGCACTGAAGCTTTCTTT. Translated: CSAALGGTEAFF.

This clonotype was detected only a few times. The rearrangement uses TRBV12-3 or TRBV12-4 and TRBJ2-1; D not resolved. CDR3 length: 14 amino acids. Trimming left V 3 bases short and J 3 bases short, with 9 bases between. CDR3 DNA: TGTGCCAGCAGTTTGCCCGACCACTACAATGAGCAGTTCTTC. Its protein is CASSLPDHYNEQFF.